This T cell receptor (beta chain) is from a study of blood T cell repertoires in COVID-19. Only in-frame clones appear in the TCRdb table, and some are missing; sequencing was by immunoSEQ multiplex PCR. The sample contains 200,000 to 250,000 clones, 80% to 85% of which appear only once. This clone was seen just once. Recruits, aged about 18 to 100 years, lived in 20 to 30 US areas. Trimming shortened V by 3 bases and J by 4 bases, and 19 bases separated the two germline ends. CDR1 is SGHKS, CDR2 YYEKEE, per germline (reference sequence). The CDR3 is 17 residues long. The source is a woman aged 45 to 65 with acute COVID-19. The V and J genes are TRBV5-5 and TRBJ1-4, with D maybe TRBD1 (6 bases). Sequencing used PBMCs or T cells enriched from blood (not recorded which). Written as DNA, the CDR3 is TGTGCCAGCAGCTCTACCACCGGGACAAACATTAATGAAAAACTGTTTTTT. Translation: CASSSTTGTNINEKLFF.